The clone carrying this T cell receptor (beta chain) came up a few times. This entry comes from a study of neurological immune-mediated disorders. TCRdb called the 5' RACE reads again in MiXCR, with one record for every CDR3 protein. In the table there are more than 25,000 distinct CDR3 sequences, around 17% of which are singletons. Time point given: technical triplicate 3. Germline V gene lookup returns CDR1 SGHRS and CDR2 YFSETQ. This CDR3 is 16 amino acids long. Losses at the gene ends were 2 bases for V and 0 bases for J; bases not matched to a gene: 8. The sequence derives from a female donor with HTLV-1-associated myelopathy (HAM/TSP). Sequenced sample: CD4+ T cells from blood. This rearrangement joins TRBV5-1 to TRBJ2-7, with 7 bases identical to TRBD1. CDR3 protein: CASSFSGTVSSYEQYF. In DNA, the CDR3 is TGCGCCAGCAGCTTTTCCGGGACAGTTAGCTCCTACGAGCAGTACTTC.